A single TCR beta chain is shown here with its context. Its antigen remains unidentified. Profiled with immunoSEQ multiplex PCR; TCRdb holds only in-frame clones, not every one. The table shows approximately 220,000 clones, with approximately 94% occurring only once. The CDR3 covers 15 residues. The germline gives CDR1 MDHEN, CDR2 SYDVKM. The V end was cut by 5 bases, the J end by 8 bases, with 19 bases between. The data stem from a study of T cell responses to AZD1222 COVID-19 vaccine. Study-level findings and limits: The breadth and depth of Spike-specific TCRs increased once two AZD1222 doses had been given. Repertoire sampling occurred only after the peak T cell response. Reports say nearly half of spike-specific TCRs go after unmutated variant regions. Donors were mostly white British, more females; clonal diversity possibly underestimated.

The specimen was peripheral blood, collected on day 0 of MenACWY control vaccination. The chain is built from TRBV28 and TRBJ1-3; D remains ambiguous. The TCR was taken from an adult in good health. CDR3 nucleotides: TGTGCCAGCAGTGGCGGATCCCGCCTCGGGGACACCATATATTTT. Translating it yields CASSGGSRLGDTIYF.